The clone carrying this T cell receptor (beta chain) was counted many times. MiXCR was run by TCRdb on the 5' RACE reads, yielding one entry per CDR3 protein. The sample lists about 46,000 distinct CDR3 sequences, around 2.9% occurring once. These data originate in a study of neurological immune-mediated disorders. The germline gives CDR1 SGHRS, CDR2 YFSETQ. This CDR3 is 12 amino acids long. The V gene end was trimmed by 4 bases and the J gene end by 4 bases; junction bases not matched to a gene: 2. The sequencing input was PBMCs. The TCR originated in a woman aged 45-65 years with multiple sclerosis. The genes are TRBV5-1 and TRBJ2-7; TRBD1 matches at 7 bases. The CDR3 loop reads CASSSRGYEQYF. In DNA, the CDR3 is TGCGCCAGCAGCAGCAGGGGGTACGAGCAGTACTTC.